This T cell receptor beta chain was identified during a study of control samples from healthy donors and cancer patients. Sequencing used immunoSEQ multiplex PCR; TCRdb keeps in-frame clones, though not all of them. This table has about 53,000 clones, about 85% appearing once. Material for sequencing was PBMCs. The TCR originated in a man aged 60 to 69 with head and neck cancer.

CDR3 DNA sequence: TGTGCCAGCAGCCACACGTTGTCACAGGGGTACGAGCAGTACTTC. Residues: CASSHTLSQGYEQYF. The rearrangement uses TRBV14 and TRBJ2-7; TRBD1 matches 7 bases. Germline V lookup: CDR1 SGHDN, CDR2 FVKESK. The CDR3 runs 15 residues. The V segment lost 3 bases and the J segment 4 bases; nucleotides outside the gene matches: 9. The full variable domain, in which reference TRBV14 and TRBJ2-7 provide the parts outside the CDR3, is EAGVTQFPSHSVIEKGQTVTLRCDPISGHDNLYWYRRVMGKEIKFLLHFVKESKQDESGMPNNRFLAERTGGTYSTLKVQPAELEDSGVYFCASSHTLSQGYEQYFGPGTRLTVT.